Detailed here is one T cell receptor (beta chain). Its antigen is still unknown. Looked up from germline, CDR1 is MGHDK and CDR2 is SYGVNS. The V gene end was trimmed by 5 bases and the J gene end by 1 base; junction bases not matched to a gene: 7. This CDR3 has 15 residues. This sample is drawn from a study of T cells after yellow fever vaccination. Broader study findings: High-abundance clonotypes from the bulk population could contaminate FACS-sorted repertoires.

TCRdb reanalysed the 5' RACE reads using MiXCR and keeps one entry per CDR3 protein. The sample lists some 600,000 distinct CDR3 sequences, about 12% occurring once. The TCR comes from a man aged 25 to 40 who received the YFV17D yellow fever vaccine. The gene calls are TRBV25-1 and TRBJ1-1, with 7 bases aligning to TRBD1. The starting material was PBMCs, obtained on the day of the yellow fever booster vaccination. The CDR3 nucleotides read TGTGCCAGCAGTCCCAGGGGGGTTACGAACACTGAAGCTTTCTTT. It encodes CASSPRGVTNTEAFF. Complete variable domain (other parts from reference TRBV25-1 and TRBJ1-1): EADIYQTPRYLVIGTGKKITLECSQTMGHDKMYWYQQDPGMELHLIHYSYGVNSTEKGDLSSESTVSRIRTEHFPLTLESARPSHTSQYLCASSPRGVTNTEAFFGQGTRLTVV.